The 17 T cell receptor beta chains below were found in one sample sequenced in a study of T-cell memory formation after mild COVID-19. TCRdb re-analysed the 5' RACE reads in MiXCR, keeping a single row per CDR3 protein. This sample has 550,000 to 600,000 distinct CDR3 sequences, with 17% found just once. The specimen was PBMCs or a T cell subset sorted from them (not recorded which). All receptors come from an adult woman who had mild COVID-19 (a few samples of this study predate the infection). Cell type and time point are not known.

In its sample, this clonotype was seen many times. At one end, the junction sequence differs from germline, possibly due to a read error. V is TRBV6-5 and J is TRBJ2-1, with D perhaps TRBD1 (6 bases). CDR1 is MNHEY and CDR2 is SVGAGI in the germline V gene. The CDR3 is 15 amino acids. CDR3 coding DNA: TGTGCCAGCAGCTACTACGGTACAGGGTACAATGAGCAGTTCTTC. As protein: CASSYYGTGYNEQFF.

The CDR3 protein is CASIAPEREYGYTF. In DNA, the CDR3 is TGCGCCAGCATCGCTCCGGAGCGGGAGTATGGCTACACCTTC. This chain uses TRBV23-1 with TRBJ1-2; D remains ambiguous. TRBV23-1 is treated as an ORF (open reading frame) with a function not yet certain. V gave up 7 bases and J gave up 5 bases, with 17 bases separating them. CDR3 length: 14 amino acids.

This clonotype was picked up a small number of times. The chain couples TRBV20-1 to TRBJ2-1; TRBD1 might be the D (7 bases). V gave up 0 bases and J gave up 8 bases, with 17 bases separating them. This CDR3 is 15 amino acids long. CDR1 is DFQATT, CDR2 SNEGSKA, per germline (reference sequence). The CDR3 nucleotides are TGCAGTGCTAGAGATGGAGGGGGCGCGGGATATGAGCAGTTCTTC. Protein: CSARDGGGAGYEQFF.

This rearrangement joins TRBV27 to TRBJ1-2, with D possibly matching TRBD1 (6 bases). Trimming left V 3 bases short and J 4 bases short, with 15 bases between. This CDR3 is built from 15 residues. The germline V gene has CDR1 MNHEY and CDR2 SMNVEV (reference sequence). CDR3 amino acids: CASSFHRTARYGYTF. In DNA form, the CDR3 reads TGTGCCAGCAGTTTTCATCGGACAGCTCGCTATGGCTACACCTTC.

The J gene is TRBJ2-1, the V gene TRBV12-3 or TRBV12-4; 10 bases fit TRBD2. The ends lost 1 base at V and 7 bases at J; junction bases unmatched: 7. This CDR3 has 16 residues. DNA for the CDR3: TGTGCCAGCAGTTTAGGGAGCGGGGGGGTACGTAATGAGCAGTTCTTC. Protein: CASSLGSGGVRNEQFF.

This clonotype was observed a few times. This chain connects TRBV24-1 to TRBJ2-2; no definite D call. The germline V and J ends were trimmed by 10 bases and 3 bases, with 20 bases remaining between them. The CDR3 totals 16 residues. Germline CDR1 and CDR2: KGHDR and SFDVKD. CDR3 in amino acids: CATKSRPGVDTGELFF. DNA of the CDR3: TGTGCCACTAAATCCCGACCCGGCGTGGACACCGGGGAGCTGTTTTTT.

This chain uses TRBV7-9 with TRBJ2-2; 9 bases line up with TRBD2. Germline CDR1 and CDR2: SEHNR and FQNEAQ (reference sequence). The CDR3 length is 15 residues. V trimming: 5 bases; J trimming: 7 bases; junction bases outside the gene matches: 8. The CDR3 DNA sequence: TGTGCCAGCAGCCCGGGACTAGCTCGTGACGGGGAGCTGTTTTTT. It codes for CASSPGLARDGELFF.

The J gene is TRBJ1-2, the V gene TRBV12-3 or TRBV12-4, with D tentatively TRBD1 (6 bases). The CDR3 sequence is 14 residues long. Trimming shortened V by 2 bases and J by 8 bases, and 15 bases separated the two germline ends. The CDR3: CASSLYAGEVGYTF. The CDR3, as DNA: TGTGCCAGCAGTTTATATGCAGGGGAAGTAGGCTACACCTTC.

This clonotype was seen only a few times. This chain joins TRBV12-3 or TRBV12-4 and TRBJ2-1; 10 bases fit TRBD1. This CDR3 is 17 amino acids long. V lost 9 bases, J lost 0 bases, and 11 bases stayed unmatched. CDR3 amino acids: CASPGQGSNSSYNEQFF. CDR3 in DNA: TGTGCCAGTCCGGGACAGGGGTCAAATAGCTCCTACAATGAGCAGTTCTTC.

This clonotype came up a few times. The gene calls are TRBV29-1 and TRBJ1-1; D not certain. V lost 3 bases and J lost 3, with 20 bases in between. Germline CDR1 is SQVTM and CDR2 is ANQGSEA. The CDR3 consists of 16 residues. Written as DNA, the CDR3 is TGCAGCGTTGACCTAACCGACTCCCTGGTATACACTGAAGCTTTCTTT. Protein sequence: CSVDLTDSLVYTEAFF.

This clonotype has more than one count but fewer than ten. The chain combines TRBV4-1 with TRBJ2-5; 8 bases are a match to TRBD2. This CDR3 comprises 16 residues. Unmatched junction bases numbered 8, after V lost 0 bases and J lost 5 bases. The V gene's germline CDR1 is MGHRA and CDR2 YSYEKL. The CDR3 loop is CASSQDNAGGGETQYF. The DNA of the CDR3 is TGCGCCAGCAGCCAAGACAATGCGGGGGGCGGGGAGACCCAGTACTTC.

This clonotype was observed a handful of times. The rearrangement uses TRBV5-4 and TRBJ2-7; D remains unclear. The CDR3 covers 11 residues. CDR1 and CDR2 from the germline V gene are SGHNT and YYREEE (reference sequence). V dropped 8 bases and J dropped 5 bases, with 11 bases sitting between them. The CDR3 DNA reads TGTGCCAGTCTTGCGCTCCACGAGCAGTACTTC. This codes for CASLALHEQYF. The entire variable domain, with the rest obtained from reference TRBV5-4 and TRBJ2-7, is as follows: ETGVTQSPTHLIKTRGQQVTLRCSSQSGHNTVSWYQQALGQGPQFIFQYYREEENGRGNFPPRFSGLQFPNYSSELNVNALELDDSALYLCASLALHEQYFGPGTRLTVT.

Many counts were recorded for this clonotype. The chain employs TRBV30 and TRBJ2-7, with 11 bases lining up with TRBD1. This CDR3 has 14 amino acids. With 0 bases clipped from V and 6 bases from J, the junction kept 4 bases outside the gene matches. The germline V gene has CDR1 GTSNPN and CDR2 SVGIG (reference sequence). For the CDR3, the DNA is TGTGCCTGGAGTGTTTTGGGACAGGGGGGCGAGCAGTACTTC. It encodes CAWSVLGQGGEQYF.

This clonotype appeared a few times. Germline and junction disagree at one end, which may indicate a read error. CDR3 sequence: CASNQGTGGFYNEQFF. As DNA, the CDR3 is TGCGCCAGCAACCAAGGGACAGGGGGATTCTACAATGAGCAGTTCTTC. The chain carries TRBV4-1 and TRBJ2-1; 11 bases are shared with TRBD1. Per germline, CDR1 MGHRA and CDR2 YSYEKL. CDR3 length: 16 residues.

V and J are TRBV5-6 and TRBJ2-2; 8 bases line up with TRBD2. Germline V lookup: CDR1 SGHDT, CDR2 YYEEEE. CDR3 length equals 15 residues. With 5 bases clipped from V and 6 bases from J, the junction kept 9 bases outside the gene matches. The chain's CDR3 is CASRPGLGSAGELFF. DNA for the CDR3: TGTGCCAGCAGACCGGGACTAGGGTCGGCCGGGGAGCTGTTTTTT.

The chain carries TRBV24-1 and TRBJ2-1; 8 nucleotides line up with TRBD1. This CDR3 comprises 14 residues. Trimming removed 7 bases from V and 6 bases from J; junction bases left unmatched: 7. Germline V gene data show CDR1 as KGHDR and CDR2 as SFDVKD. DNA of the CDR3: TGTGCCACCAGCGCTTGGACAGGGCCCAATGAGCAGTTCTTC. Protein sequence: CATSAWTGPNEQFF.

There are a few counts of this clonotype. The rearrangement joins TRBV20-1 to TRBJ2-2, with TRBD1 as a possible D gene (6 bases). The CDR3 is 16 residues long. Trimming shortened V by 0 bases and J by 3 bases, and 14 bases separated the two germline ends. Germline V gene lookup returns CDR1 DFQATT and CDR2 SNEGSKA (reference sequence). The CDR3 loop is CSARELEDRYTGELFF. The CDR3 DNA is TGCAGTGCTAGAGAGTTGGAGGACAGATACACCGGGGAGCTGTTTTTT.